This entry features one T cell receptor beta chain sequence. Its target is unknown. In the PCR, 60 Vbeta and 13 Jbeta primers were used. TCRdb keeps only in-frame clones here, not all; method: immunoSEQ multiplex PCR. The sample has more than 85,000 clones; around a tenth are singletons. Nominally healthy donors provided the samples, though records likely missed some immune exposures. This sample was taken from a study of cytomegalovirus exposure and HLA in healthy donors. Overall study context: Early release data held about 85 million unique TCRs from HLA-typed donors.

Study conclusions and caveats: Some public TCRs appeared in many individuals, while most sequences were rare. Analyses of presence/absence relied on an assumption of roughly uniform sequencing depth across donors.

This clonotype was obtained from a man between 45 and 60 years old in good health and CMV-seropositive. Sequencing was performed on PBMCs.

The CDR3 nucleotides read TGCGCCAGCAGCCAACGACTAGCGGGAGAAGAGACCCAGTACTTC. This sequence encodes CASSQRLAGEETQYF. The V call is TRBV4-1, the J call TRBJ2-5, with TRBD2 matching over 12 bases. The J segment lost 3 bases and the V segment lost 2 bases, leaving 1 base of the junction unmatched. The CDR3 consists of 15 residues. CDR1 is MGHRA and CDR2 is YSYEKL in the germline V gene.